One and the same sample provided the 24 T cell receptor beta chains below, sequenced in a study of radiotherapy plus CTLA-4 blockade in lung cancer. Here immunoSEQ multiplex PCR was the method, and the copy in TCRdb shows in-frame clones only, minus some. The profile shows 90,000 to 100,000 clones, around nine tenths of them singletons. The sample was peripheral blood, taken from a patient treated with radiotherapy plus ipilimumab. All receptors come from a human donor with non-small cell lung cancer that progressed on radiotherapy plus ipilimumab.

This clone was counted once. The chain employs TRBV2 and TRBJ2-5; a weak D match, TRBD1 (5 bases). Near its end, the DNA agrees better with TRBJ2-7, so the J call may be wrong. The germline V gene encodes CDR1 SNHLY and CDR2 FYNNEI. The CDR3 spans 12 residues. In DNA form, the CDR3 reads TGTGCCAGCAGTGAGCAGGGCTACGAGCAGTACTTC. Amino acid sequence: CASSEQGYEQYF.

CDR3 DNA sequence: TGCGCCAGCAGTCCGACTAGTTTCGAGACCCAGTACTTC. This codes for CASSPTSFETQYF. The V and J genes are TRBV5-1 and TRBJ2-5; maybe TRBD2 (6 bases). V lost 5 bases and J lost 5, with 13 bases in between. Looked up from germline, CDR1 is SGHRS and CDR2 is YFSETQ. The CDR3 has 13 amino acids. Together with reference TRBV5-1 and TRBJ2-5, the CDR3 gives the full variable domain: KAGVTQTPRYLIKTRGQQVTLSCSPISGHRSVSWYQQTPGQGLQFLFEYFSETQRNKGNFPGRFSGRQFSNSRSEMNVSTLELGDSALYLCASSPTSFETQYFGPGTRLLVL.

In nucleotides, the CDR3 is TGTGCCAGCAGAGGACAGGTCATTCCAAATCAGCCCCAGCATTTT. Protein sequence: CASRGQVIPNQPQHF. The genes are TRBV2 and TRBJ1-5; 7 positions agree with TRBD1. Looked up from germline, CDR1 is SNHLY and CDR2 is FYNNEI. This CDR3 is built from 15 residues. Trimming took 6 bases from V and 4 from J; bases not matched to a gene: 9.

J is TRBJ2-6 and V is TRBV27, with D hard to call. With 8 bases removed from V and 4 bases from J, the gap between germline ends came to 9 bases. The CDR3 totals 13 residues. Germline V lookup: CDR1 MNHEY, CDR2 SMNVEV (reference sequence). The chain's CDR3 is CASGRSGANVLTF. For the CDR3, the DNA is TGTGCCAGCGGTAGATCCGGGGCCAACGTCCTGACTTTC.

J is TRBJ2-7 and V is TRBV2; D gene unclear. The CDR3 runs 12 residues. CDR1 is SNHLY and CDR2 is FYNNEI in the germline V gene. Trimming took 3 bases from V and 2 from J, leaving 5 bases between them. The CDR3 region has the DNA TGTGCCAGCAGTGATCAAGCCTACGAGCAGTACTTC. Its protein product is CASSDQAYEQYF.

V is TRBV25-1 and J is TRBJ2-1; D tentatively fits TRBD1 or TRBD2 (5 bases each). V was cut by 6 bases and J by 10 bases, with 22 bases left in between. In germline, CDR1 is MGHDK, CDR2 SYGVNS. The CDR3 has 15 residues. The CDR3 is CASRKTPGPRKEQFF. DNA of the CDR3: TGTGCCAGCAGGAAAACTCCGGGACCCCGTAAGGAGCAGTTCTTC.

This clone has just a few counts. The chain recombines TRBV9 with TRBJ1-1, with 7 nucleotides matching TRBD1. Losses at the gene ends were 6 bases for V and 7 bases for J; bases not matched to a gene: 9. The length of the CDR3 is 13 residues. Germline CDR1 SGDLS, CDR2 YYNGEE. The CDR3 DNA reads TGTGCCAGCAATCCCAGGGGGATTGGTGAAGCTTTCTTT. It translates to CASNPRGIGEAFF.

The chain carries TRBV27 and TRBJ2-3; 15 positions match TRBD2. V shed 3 bases, J shed 3 bases, and the junction held 1 base outside the gene matches. The CDR3 has 16 amino acids. From germline, CDR1 is MNHEY and CDR2 SMNVEV (reference sequence). CDR3 bases: TGTGCCAGCAGTTTTGGGACTAGCGGGAGGACAGATACGCAGTATTTT. Translating gives CASSFGTSGRTDTQYF.

The chain joins TRBV5-1 to TRBJ2-5, with D possibly called TRBD1 or TRBD2 (6 bases each). Germline V gene sequence: CDR1 SGHRS, CDR2 YFSETQ. The CDR3 is made up of 13 amino acids. V was trimmed by 4 bases and J by 5 bases, leaving 12 bases between them. The DNA for the CDR3 is TGCGCCAGCAGCGGGGGGCGAAGGGAGACCCAGTACTTC. It yields the protein CASSGGRRETQYF.

The rearrangement uses TRBV18 and TRBJ2-1; a possible D gene is TRBD1 (6 bases). There are 16 residues in the CDR3. Per germline, CDR1 KGHSH and CDR2 LQKENI. Trimming removed 0 bases from V and 4 bases from J, with 13 bases in between. The CDR3 here is CASSPPTGLQYNEQFF. CDR3 DNA: TGTGCCAGCTCACCACCCACAGGGCTCCAGTACAATGAGCAGTTCTTC.

The rearrangement joins TRBV6-1 to TRBJ1-1; tentatively, D is TRBD1 (5 bases). There are 15 residues in the CDR3. From germline, CDR1 is MNHNS and CDR2 SASEGT. V was cut by 7 bases and J by 0 bases, with 15 bases left in between. In DNA form, the CDR3 reads TGTGCCAGCATCGGGCAGGGTGGGATGAACACTGAAGCTTTCTTT. It codes for CASIGQGGMNTEAFF.

This chain joins TRBV30 and TRBJ2-7; D perhaps matches TRBD1 (7 bases). Germline CDR1 and CDR2: GTSNPN and SVGIG (reference sequence). Trimming removed 5 bases from V and 7 bases from J, with 18 bases in between. The CDR3 loop spans 13 amino acids. The DNA for the CDR3 is TGTGCCTGGTCCCAGGGGGGTCTTAGAGAGCAGTACTTC. Translated: CAWSQGGLREQYF. The complete variable domain, with remaining parts taken from reference TRBV30 and TRBJ2-7, reads SQTIHQWPATLVQPVGSPLSLECTVEGTSNPNLYWYRQAAGRGLQLLFYSVGIGQISSEVPQNLSASRPQDRQFILSSKKLLLSDSGFYLCAWSQGGLREQYFGPGTRLTVT.

This chain links TRBV27 with TRBJ2-1; 10 nucleotides match TRBD2. This CDR3 comprises 15 residues. Germline V gene lookup returns CDR1 MNHEY and CDR2 SMNVEV (reference sequence). After removal of 5 bases from V and 3 bases from J, the junction contained 4 bases not matched to a gene. CDR3 bases: TGTGCCAGCAGTATCGGACTAGCGGTCTACAATGAGCAGTTCTTC. This translates into CASSIGLAVYNEQFF.

The chain joins TRBV6-6 to TRBJ2-1; D gene unclear. V was shortened by 2 bases and J by 7 bases, with 6 bases between the two germline ends. The CDR3 length is 12 residues. Germline lookup yields CDR1 MNHNY and CDR2 SVGAGI (reference sequence). The chain's CDR3 is CASSYILNEQFF. For the CDR3, the DNA is TGTGCCAGCAGTTACATTCTGAATGAGCAGTTCTTC.

V and J are TRBV6-1 and TRBJ1-1, with D perhaps matching TRBD1 (5 bases). This CDR3 spans 14 amino acids. The V and J ends lost 6 bases and 0 bases respectively, with 11 bases between them. Per germline, CDR1 MNHNS and CDR2 SASEGT. CDR3 coding DNA: TGTGCCAGCAGCCTCGGGACTGTGAACACTGAAGCTTTCTTT. It encodes CASSLGTVNTEAFF.

This chain connects TRBV18 to TRBJ2-2; D may be TRBD1 (5 bases). This CDR3 spans 15 amino acids. In germline, CDR1 is KGHSH, CDR2 LQKENI. With 5 bases removed from V and 4 bases from J, the gap between germline ends came to 14 bases. CDR3 DNA sequence: TGTGCCAGCTCATTAACGACAGTTAGCACCGGGGAGCTGTTTTTT. As protein: CASSLTTVSTGELFF.

This rearrangement joins TRBV7-9 to TRBJ2-1; 7 bases are a match to TRBD2. CDR1 is SEHNR, CDR2 FQNEAQ, per germline (reference sequence). The CDR3 covers 14 residues. Losses at the gene ends were 6 bases for V and 2 bases for J; bases not matched to a gene: 4. CDR3 amino acids: CASSGLAAYNEQFF. For the CDR3, the DNA is TGTGCCAGCAGTGGTCTAGCGGCCTACAATGAGCAGTTCTTC. Filled out from reference TRBV7-9 and TRBJ2-1, the complete variable domain reads DTGVSQNPRHKITKRGQNVTFRCDPISEHNRLYWYRQTLGQGPEFLTYFQNEAQLEKSRLLSDRFSAERPKGSFSTLEIQRTEQGDSAMYLCASSGLAAYNEQFFGPGTRLTVL.

The V and J genes are TRBV11-2 and TRBJ2-1; 7 bases map to TRBD2. Losses at the gene ends were 1 base for V and 8 bases for J; bases not matched to a gene: 2. The CDR3 covers 13 residues. From germline, CDR1 is SGHAT and CDR2 FQNNGV. Here the CDR3 DNA reads TGTGCCAGCAGCTTAGGCGGGGGTGATGAGCAGTTCTTC. Residues: CASSLGGGDEQFF.

The rearrangement links TRBV4-1 to TRBJ1-2, with a weak D call TRBD1 (6 bases). The ends were cut back, 0 bases at V and 4 bases at J, with 9 bases in the middle. The CDR3 is 14 amino acids. Germline CDR1 reads MGHRA; CDR2 reads YSYEKL. The CDR3 DNA sequence: TGCGCCAGCAGCCAAGAAGGGGGGATCTATGGCTACACCTTC. Amino acids: CASSQEGGIYGYTF.

The chain recombines TRBV5-5 with TRBJ1-3; perhaps TRBD1 as D (5 bases). Trimming pared 3 bases from V and 9 bases from J, leaving 19 bases between. Germline V gene sequence: CDR1 SGHKS, CDR2 YYEKEE (reference sequence). This CDR3 region has 15 residues. CDR3 amino acids: CASSSGPGSVSTIYF. CDR3 DNA: TGTGCCAGCAGCTCGGGACCGGGGTCAGTGAGCACCATATATTTT.

This clone was counted once. This chain links TRBV19 with TRBJ2-2, with 7 bases that match TRBD1. The CDR3 loop spans 18 amino acids. Looked up from germline, CDR1 is LNHDA and CDR2 is SQIVND (reference sequence). V lost 7 bases to trimming and J lost 1 base; unmatched junction nucleotides: 15. CDR3 protein: CASNTLTGRMVNTGELFF. In DNA, the CDR3 is TGTGCCAGTAACACCTTGACAGGGCGCATGGTGAACACCGGGGAGCTGTTTTTT.

This clone was recorded once. This rearrangement joins TRBV30 to TRBJ2-2, with 11 bases identical to TRBD2. CDR1 is GTSNPN, CDR2 SVGIG, per germline (reference sequence). The CDR3 extends over 13 amino acids. J lost 13 bases, V lost 4 bases, and 8 bases had no gene match. The CDR3 coding sequence is TGTGCCTGGACCGACGGGACTAGCGGCTGGCTGTTTTTT. Translation gives CAWTDGTSGWLFF.

This sequence joins TRBV5-4 and TRBJ2-5; D gene unclear. CDR1 and CDR2 from the germline V gene are SGHNT and YYREEE (reference sequence). The length of the CDR3 is 13 residues. Between the trimmed V and J ends, which lost 0 bases and 5 bases, there was a span of 8 bases. CDR3 protein: CASSLASLETQYF. CDR3 DNA sequence: TGTGCCAGCAGCTTGGCTAGTTTGGAGACCCAGTACTTC.

This chain uses TRBV10-2 with TRBJ2-7, with D possibly TRBD1 on 6 matching bases. Germline CDR1 and CDR2: WSHSY and SAAADI. The CDR3 is 14 amino acids. The V and J ends lost 8 bases and 0 bases respectively, with 14 bases between them. CDR3 protein: CASGPGTSSYEQYF. For the CDR3, the DNA is TGCGCCAGCGGGCCCGGGACAAGCTCCTACGAGCAGTACTTC.